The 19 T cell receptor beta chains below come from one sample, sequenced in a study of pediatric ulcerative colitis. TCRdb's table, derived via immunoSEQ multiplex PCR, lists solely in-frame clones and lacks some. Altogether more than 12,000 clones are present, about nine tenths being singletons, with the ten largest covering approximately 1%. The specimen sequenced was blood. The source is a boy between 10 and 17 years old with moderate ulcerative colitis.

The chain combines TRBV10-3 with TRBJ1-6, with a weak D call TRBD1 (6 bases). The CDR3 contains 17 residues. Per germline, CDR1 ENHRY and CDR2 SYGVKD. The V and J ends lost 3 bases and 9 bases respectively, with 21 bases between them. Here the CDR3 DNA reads TGTGCCATCAGTGACCCCGATCGGCAGGGGACCTTTTCACCCCTCCACTTT. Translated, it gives CAISDPDRQGTFSPLHF.

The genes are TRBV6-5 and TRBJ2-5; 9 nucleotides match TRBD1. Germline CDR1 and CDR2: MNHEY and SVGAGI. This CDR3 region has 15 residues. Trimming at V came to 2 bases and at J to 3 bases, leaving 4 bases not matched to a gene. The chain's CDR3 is CASSYGGTGKETQYF. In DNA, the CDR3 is TGTGCCAGCAGTTACGGGGGGACAGGGAAAGAGACCCAGTACTTC.

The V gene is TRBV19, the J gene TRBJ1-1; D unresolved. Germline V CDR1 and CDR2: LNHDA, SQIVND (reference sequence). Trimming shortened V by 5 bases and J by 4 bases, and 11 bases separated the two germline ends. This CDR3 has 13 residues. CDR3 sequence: CASSLREFTEAFF. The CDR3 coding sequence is TGTGCCAGTAGTTTAAGGGAGTTCACTGAAGCTTTCTTT.

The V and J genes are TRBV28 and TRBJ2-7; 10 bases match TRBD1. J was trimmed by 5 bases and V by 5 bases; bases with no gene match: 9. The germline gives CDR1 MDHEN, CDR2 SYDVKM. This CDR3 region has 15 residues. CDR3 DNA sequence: TGTGCCAGCAGTCCCCCCGGGACAGGGGCCCACGAGCAGTACTTC. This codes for CASSPPGTGAHEQYF.

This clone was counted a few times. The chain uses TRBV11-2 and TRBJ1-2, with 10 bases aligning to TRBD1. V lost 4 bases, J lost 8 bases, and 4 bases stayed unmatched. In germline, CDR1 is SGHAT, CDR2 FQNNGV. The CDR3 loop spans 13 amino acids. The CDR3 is CASSSDRGRGYTF. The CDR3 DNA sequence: TGTGCCAGCAGCTCGGACAGGGGGAGAGGCTACACCTTC.

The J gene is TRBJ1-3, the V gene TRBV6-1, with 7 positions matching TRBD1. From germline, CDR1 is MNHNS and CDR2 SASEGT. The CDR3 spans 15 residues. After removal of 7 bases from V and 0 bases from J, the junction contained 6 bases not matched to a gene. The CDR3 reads CASTGQRSSGNTIYF. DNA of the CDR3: TGTGCCAGCACGGGACAGAGAAGCTCTGGAAACACCATATATTTT.

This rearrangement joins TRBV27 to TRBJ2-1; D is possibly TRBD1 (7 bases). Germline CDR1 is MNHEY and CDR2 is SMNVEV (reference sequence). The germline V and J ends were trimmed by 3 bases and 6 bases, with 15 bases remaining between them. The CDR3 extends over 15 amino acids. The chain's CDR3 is CASSLFLQGGNEQFF. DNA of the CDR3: TGTGCCAGCAGTTTGTTTCTCCAGGGGGGCAATGAGCAGTTCTTC.

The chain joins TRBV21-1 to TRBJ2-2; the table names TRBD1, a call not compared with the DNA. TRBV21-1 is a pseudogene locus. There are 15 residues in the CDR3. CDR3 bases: TGTGCCAGCAGCTCCTTCGTAGGGGACACCGGGGAGCTGTTTTTT. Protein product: CASSSFVGDTGELFF.

CDR3 in amino acids: CASSYSGGLTEAFF. The DNA for the CDR3 is TGTGCCAGCAGTTACTCGGGGGGCCTCACTGAAGCTTTCTTT. V gene TRBV6-5 combines with J gene TRBJ1-1; D might be TRBD1 (6 bases). Trimming stripped 0 bases from V and 4 bases from J, with 9 bases between. Germline CDR1 and CDR2: MNHEY and SVGAGI. There are 14 residues in the CDR3.

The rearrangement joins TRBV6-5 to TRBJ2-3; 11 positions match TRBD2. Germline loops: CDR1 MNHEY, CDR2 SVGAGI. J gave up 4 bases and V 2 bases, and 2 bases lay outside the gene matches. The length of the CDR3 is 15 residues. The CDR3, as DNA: TGTGCCAGCAGTTACAGACTAGCGGGACCAGATACGCAGTATTTT. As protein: CASSYRLAGPDTQYF.

The CDR3 coding sequence is TGTGCCAGCAGTATTGAGGTTTGGGTTAGCAATCAGCCCCAGCATTTT. This sequence encodes CASSIEVWVSNQPQHF. This chain connects TRBV2 to TRBJ1-5; no clear D. Trimming took 5 bases from V and 0 from J, leaving 14 bases between them. The CDR3 sequence is 16 residues long. CDR1 and CDR2 (germline): SNHLY, FYNNEI. The whole variable domain, filled in from reference TRBV2 and TRBJ1-5, reads EPEVTQTPSHQVTQMGQEVILRCVPISNHLYFYWYRQILGQKVEFLVSFYNNEISEKSEIFDDQFSVERPDGSNFTLKIRSTKLEDSAMYFCASSIEVWVSNQPQHFGDGTRLSIL.

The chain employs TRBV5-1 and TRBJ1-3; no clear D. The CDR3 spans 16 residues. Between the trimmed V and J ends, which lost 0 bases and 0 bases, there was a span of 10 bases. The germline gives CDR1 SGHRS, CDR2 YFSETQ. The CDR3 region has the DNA TGCGCCAGCAGCTTGGCCCAGGCGATCTCTGGAAACACCATATATTTT. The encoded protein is CASSLAQAISGNTIYF.

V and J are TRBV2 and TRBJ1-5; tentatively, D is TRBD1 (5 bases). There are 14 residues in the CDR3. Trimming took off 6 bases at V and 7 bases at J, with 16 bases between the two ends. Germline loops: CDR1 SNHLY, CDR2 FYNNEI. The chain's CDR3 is CASREGSAGQPQHF. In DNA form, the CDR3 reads TGTGCCAGCAGAGAGGGGTCAGCAGGGCAGCCCCAGCATTTT.

CDR3 protein: CASSQVGGGDNQPQHF. The DNA of the CDR3 is TGCGCCAGCAGCCAAGTGGGAGGGGGGGACAATCAGCCCCAGCATTTT. The chain links TRBV4-1 to TRBJ1-5, with D possibly matching TRBD1 (6 bases). The germline V and J ends were trimmed by 1 base and 3 bases, with 13 bases remaining between them. The CDR3 loop spans 16 amino acids. Germline CDR1 and CDR2: MGHRA and YSYEKL.

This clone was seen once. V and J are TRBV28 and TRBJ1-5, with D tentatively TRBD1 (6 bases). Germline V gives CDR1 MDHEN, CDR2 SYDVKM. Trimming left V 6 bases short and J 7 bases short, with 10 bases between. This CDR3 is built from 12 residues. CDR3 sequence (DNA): TGTGCCAGCAGACGACAGGAACAGCCCCAGCATTTT. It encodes CASRRQEQPQHF.

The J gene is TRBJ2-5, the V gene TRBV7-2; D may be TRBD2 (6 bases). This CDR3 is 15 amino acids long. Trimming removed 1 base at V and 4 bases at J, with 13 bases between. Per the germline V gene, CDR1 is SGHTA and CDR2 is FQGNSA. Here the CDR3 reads CASSLVAGPPETQYF. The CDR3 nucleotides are TGTGCCAGCAGCTTAGTCGCGGGGCCCCCAGAGACCCAGTACTTC.

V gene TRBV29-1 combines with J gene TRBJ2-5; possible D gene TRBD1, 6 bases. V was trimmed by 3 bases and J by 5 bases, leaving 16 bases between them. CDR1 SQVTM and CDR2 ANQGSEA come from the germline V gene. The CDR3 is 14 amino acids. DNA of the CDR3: TGCAGCGTTGAGGGGGCTGATATGTGGGAGACCCAGTACTTC. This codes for CSVEGADMWETQYF. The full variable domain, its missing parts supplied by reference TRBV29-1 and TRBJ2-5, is SAVISQKPSRDICQRGTSLTIQCQVDSQVTMMFWYRQQPGQSLTLIATANQGSEATYESGFVIDKFPISRPNLTFSTLTVSNMSPEDSSIYLCSVEGADMWETQYFGPGTRLLVL.

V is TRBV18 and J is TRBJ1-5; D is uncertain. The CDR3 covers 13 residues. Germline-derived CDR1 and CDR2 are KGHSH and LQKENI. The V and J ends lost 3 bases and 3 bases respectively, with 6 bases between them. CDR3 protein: CASSPSSNQPQHF. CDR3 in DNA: TGTGCCAGCTCACCCTCATCCAATCAGCCCCAGCATTTT.

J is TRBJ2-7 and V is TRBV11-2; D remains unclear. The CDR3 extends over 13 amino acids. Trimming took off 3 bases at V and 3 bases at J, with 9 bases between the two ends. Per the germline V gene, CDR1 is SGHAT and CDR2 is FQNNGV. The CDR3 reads CASSLATIYEQYF. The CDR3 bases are TGTGCCAGCAGCTTGGCCACGATCTACGAGCAGTACTTC.